This TCR beta chain derives from a study of blood T cell repertoires in COVID-19. Study background: Whether acute or convalescent, the COVID-19 samples came from the United States, Italy and Spain. PBMCs, B-cell-depleted T cells, or T cells provided the cDNA or gDNA that made up the material.

TCRdb keeps only in-frame clones here, not all; method: immunoSEQ multiplex PCR. The table shows hundreds of thousands of clones, with approximately 80% occurring only once. This clone has only one observation. Germline V gene data show CDR1 as SGHTA and CDR2 as FQGTGA. This CDR3 region has 15 residues. Trimming cost V 4 bases and J 6 bases; bases outside gene matches: 10. The sample was peripheral blood. V is TRBV7-3 and J is TRBJ2-3; 7 bases align to TRBD2. This sequence was found in a man aged 35 to 55 with acute or convalescent COVID-19. In nucleotides, the CDR3 is TGTGCCAGCAGCTCCCCGAGCGGGGCCGGGGATACGCAGTATTTT. Translating gives CASSSPSGAGDTQYF.